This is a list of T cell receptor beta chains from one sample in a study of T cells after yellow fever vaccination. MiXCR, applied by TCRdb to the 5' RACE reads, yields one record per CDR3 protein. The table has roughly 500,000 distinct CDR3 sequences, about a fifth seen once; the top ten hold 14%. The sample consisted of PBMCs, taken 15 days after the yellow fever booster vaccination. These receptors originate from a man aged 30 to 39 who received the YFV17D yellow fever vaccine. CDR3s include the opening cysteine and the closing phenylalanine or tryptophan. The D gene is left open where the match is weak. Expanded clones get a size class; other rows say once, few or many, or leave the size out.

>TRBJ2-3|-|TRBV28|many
CASRPWGGTDTQYF
TGTGCCAGCAGGCCATGGGGGGGCACAGATACGCAGTATTTT
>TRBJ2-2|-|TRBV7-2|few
CASSLLGLENTGELFF
TGTGCCAGCAGCTTACTAGGTTTAGAGAACACCGGGGAGCTGTTTTTT
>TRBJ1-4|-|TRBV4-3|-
CASSQEGAGGKLFF
TGCGCCAGCAGCCAAGAGGGGGCCGGGGGGAAACTGTTTTTT
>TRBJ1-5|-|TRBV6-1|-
CASSQGIVNQPQHF
TGTGCCAGCAGTCAGGGTATTGTCAATCAGCCCCAGCATTTT
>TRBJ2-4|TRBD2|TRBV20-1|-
CSARGPTSGGHAIQYF
TGCAGTGCTAGGGGCCCGACTAGCGGGGGGCATGCCATTCAGTACTTC
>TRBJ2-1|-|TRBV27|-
CASCSPQVGGSYNEQFF
TGTGCCAGCTGTTCTCCCCAGGTGGGAGGCTCCTACAATGAGCAGTTCTTC
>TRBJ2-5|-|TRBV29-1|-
CSVRGIETQYF
TGCAGCGTTAGGGGAATAGAGACCCAGTACTTC
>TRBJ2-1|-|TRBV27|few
CASSPGPGHEQFF
TGTGCCAGCAGCCCAGGGCCAGGCCATGAGCAGTTCTTC
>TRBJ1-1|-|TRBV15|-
CATSRPNRVNTEAFF
TGTGCCACCAGCAGACCAAACCGGGTAAACACTGAAGCTTTCTTT
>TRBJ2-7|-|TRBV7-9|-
CASSPLEYEQYF
TGTGCCAGCAGCCCCCTTGAATACGAGCAGTACTTC
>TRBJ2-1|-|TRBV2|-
CASRNLGQSSYNEQFF
TGTGCCAGCAGGAACCTAGGACAGAGCTCCTACAATGAGCAGTTCTTC
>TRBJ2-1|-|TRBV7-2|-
CASSSGAFSSYNEQFF
TGTGCCAGCAGCTCGGGCGCATTTAGCTCCTACAATGAGCAGTTCTTC
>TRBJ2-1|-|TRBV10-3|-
CAISESGMSSYNEQFF
TGTGCCATCAGTGAGTCGGGGATGAGCTCCTACAATGAGCAGTTCTTC
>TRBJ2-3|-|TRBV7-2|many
CASSFLASDTQYF
TGTGCCAGCAGCTTTTTGGCGTCGGATACGCAGTATTTT
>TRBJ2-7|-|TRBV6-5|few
CASLYRGSLPYEQYF
TGTGCCAGCCTCTACAGAGGCAGCCTACCCTACGAGCAGTACTTC
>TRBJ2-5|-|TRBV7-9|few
CASSPGRNDETQYF
TGTGCCAGCAGCCCCGGACGGAATGATGAGACCCAGTACTTC
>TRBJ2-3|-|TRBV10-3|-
CAILRTDTQYF
TGTGCCATCCTACGGACAGATACGCAGTATTTT
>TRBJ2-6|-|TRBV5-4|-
CASGPGLSGTGFSGANVLTF
TGTGCCAGCGGCCCCGGCCTCTCCGGCACAGGTTTCTCTGGGGCCAACGTCCTGACTTTC
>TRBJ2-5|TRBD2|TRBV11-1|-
CASTFDGTSGIYQETQYF
TGTGCCAGCACCTTCGATGGGACTAGCGGGATATACCAAGAGACCCAGTACTTC
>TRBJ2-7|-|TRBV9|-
CASSVESRTTTYEQYF
TGTGCCAGCAGCGTAGAGAGTAGGACTACCACCTACGAGCAGTACTTC
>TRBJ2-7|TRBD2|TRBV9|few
CASSPRGIAGSSYEQYF
TGTGCCAGCAGCCCCCGAGGGATAGCGGGCAGCTCCTACGAGCAGTACTTC
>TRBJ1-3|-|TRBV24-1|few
CATSDPDLKKENTIYF
TGTGCCACCAGTGACCCTGACTTGAAAAAGGAAAACACCATATATTTT
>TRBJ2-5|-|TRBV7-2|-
CASVKQETQYF
TGTGCCAGCGTCAAGCAAGAGACCCAGTACTTC
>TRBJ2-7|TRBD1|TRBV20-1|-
CSARARDSSYEQYF
TGCAGTGCTAGAGCCAGGGACAGCTCCTACGAGCAGTACTTC
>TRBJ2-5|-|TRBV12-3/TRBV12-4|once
CASSTDYPGETQYF
TGTGCCAGCAGTACTGACTACCCCGGGGAGACCCAGTACTTC
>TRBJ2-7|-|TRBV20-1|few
CSARKGASAGYEQYF
TGCAGTGCTAGAAAAGGCGCTAGCGCTGGCTACGAGCAGTACTTC
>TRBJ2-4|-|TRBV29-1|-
CSVEGLQKNIQYF
TGCAGCGTTGAAGGGTTGCAGAAAAACATTCAGTACTTC
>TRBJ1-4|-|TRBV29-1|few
CSGRWMGEKLFF
TGCAGCGGGCGGTGGATGGGGGAAAAACTGTTTTTT
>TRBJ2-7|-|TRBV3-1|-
CASSQEALTRSSYEQYF
TGTGCCAGCAGCCAAGAGGCGTTGACAAGGAGCTCCTACGAGCAGTACTTC
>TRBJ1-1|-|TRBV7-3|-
CASSRQSRGANTEAFF
TGTGCCAGCAGCCGTCAATCCAGGGGCGCAAACACTGAAGCTTTCTTT
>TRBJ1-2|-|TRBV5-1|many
CASSSTGNYGYTF
TGCGCCAGCAGCTCGACGGGCAACTATGGCTACACCTTC
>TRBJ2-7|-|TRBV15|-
CATSRDRTGAYEQYF
TGTGCCACCAGCAGAGATCGGACGGGGGCCTACGAGCAGTACTTC
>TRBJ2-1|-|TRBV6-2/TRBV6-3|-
CASSYSRNNEQFF
TGTGCCAGCAGTTACTCCCGAAACAATGAGCAGTTCTTC
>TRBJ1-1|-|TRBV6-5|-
CASSYRELNTEAFF
TGTGCCAGCAGTTACCGGGAATTGAACACTGAAGCTTTCTTT
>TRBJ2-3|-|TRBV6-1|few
CASATHPTDTQYF
TGTGCCAGCGCGACTCACCCCACAGATACGCAGTATTTT
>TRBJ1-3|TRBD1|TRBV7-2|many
CASSPRQGEGGNTIYF
TGTGCCAGCAGCCCACGACAGGGGGAAGGGGGAAACACCATATATTTT
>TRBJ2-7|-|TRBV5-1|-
CASSLRDRPYEQYF
TGCGCCAGCAGCTTGCGCGACAGACCCTACGAGCAGTACTTC
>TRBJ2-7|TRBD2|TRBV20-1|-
CSALTAGGGYEQYF
TGCAGTGCTCTTACTGCGGGGGGAGGCTACGAGCAGTACTTC
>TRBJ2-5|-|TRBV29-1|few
CSVHWGARETQYF
TGCAGCGTTCATTGGGGGGCGAGGGAGACCCAGTACTTC
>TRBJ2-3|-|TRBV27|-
CAIASGVNTDTQYF
TGTGCCATCGCCTCAGGGGTAAACACAGATACGCAGTATTTT
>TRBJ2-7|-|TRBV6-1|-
CASRDAETYEQYF
TGTGCCAGCAGAGATGCAGAGACCTACGAGCAGTACTTC
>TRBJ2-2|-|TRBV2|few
CASSLWGLPNTGELFF
TGTGCCAGCAGTCTATGGGGACTTCCGAACACCGGGGAGCTGTTTTTT
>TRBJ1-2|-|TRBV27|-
CASSMDVSNYGYTF
TGTGCCAGCAGTATGGACGTTTCTAACTATGGCTACACCTTC
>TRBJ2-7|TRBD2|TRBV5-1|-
CASSLAGRDYEQYF
TGCGCCAGCAGCTTGGCCGGGAGGGACTACGAGCAGTACTTC